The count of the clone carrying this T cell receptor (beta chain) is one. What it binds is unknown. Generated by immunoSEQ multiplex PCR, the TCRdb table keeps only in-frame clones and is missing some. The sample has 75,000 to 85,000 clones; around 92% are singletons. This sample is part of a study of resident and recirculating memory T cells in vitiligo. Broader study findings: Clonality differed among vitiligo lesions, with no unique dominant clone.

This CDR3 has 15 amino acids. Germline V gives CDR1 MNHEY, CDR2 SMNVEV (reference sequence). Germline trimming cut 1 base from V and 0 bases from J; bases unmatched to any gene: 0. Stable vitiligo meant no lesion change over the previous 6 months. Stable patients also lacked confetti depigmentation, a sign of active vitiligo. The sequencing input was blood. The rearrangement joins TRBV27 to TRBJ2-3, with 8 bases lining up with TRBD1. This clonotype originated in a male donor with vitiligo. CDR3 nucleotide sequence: TGTGCCAGCAGTTTATGGACAGGGAGCACAGATACGCAGTATTTT. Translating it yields CASSLWTGSTDTQYF.